The clone carrying this T cell receptor (beta chain) appeared a single time. Its antigen is not known. The data originate from a study of beta chain features in type 1 diabetes. Study-wide results and caveats: Type 1 diabetes patients had moderately but significantly shorter TCRB CDR3s in all four CD4+ subsets.

V lost 3 bases, J lost 2 bases, and 5 bases stayed unmatched. CDR1 and CDR2 from the germline V gene are KGHSH and LQKENI. This CDR3 is 15 amino acids long. The sequenced template was cDNA made from the entire isolated RNA. The assay was immunoSEQ multiplex PCR, and TCRdb's table has in-frame clones only and misses some. The data contain hundreds of thousands of clones, roughly 9% of them seen just once; the ten biggest clones take up more than 0.8%. The sample comprised central memory CD4+ T cells from blood. This chain joins TRBV18 and TRBJ2-3; 7 nucleotides match TRBD1. This clonotype originated in a man aged 25-45 years with type 1 diabetes. CDR3 residues: CASSPGTADTDTQYF. CDR3 coding DNA: TGTGCCAGCTCACCCGGGACAGCGGACACAGATACGCAGTATTTT.